This T cell receptor (beta chain) stems from a study of cytomegalovirus exposure and HLA in healthy donors (dated by TCRdb to about 2017). Some background on the complete study: An earlier analysis of approximately 640 of the donors reported about 250 Gb of sequence data and some 100 million unique TCR beta sequences from 150 million to 200 million T cells. Roughly 310 gigabases of sequencing data and approximately 84 million unique TCR sequences were included in an early release covering around 600 HLA-typed donors. The genetic ancestry cluster associated with self-reported Caucasian donors included about four fifths of the 300 to 400 genotyped donors. The aim of the study was to test whether cataloging public T cell receptors could identify signatures of past pathogen exposure. The T cell repertoires of 666 subjects were profiled by immunosequencing and related to cytomegalovirus serostatus. A separate validation cohort of roughly 110 different subjects was used in addition to the roughly 700-subject first cohort. To predict cytomegalovirus infection status, the study combined high-throughput TCR immunosequencing, statistical association of individual TCRs with disease status, and machine learning. A later analysis re-examined previously published TCR beta repertoires from around 670 donors and added high-resolution HLA genotyping to investigate patterns of TCR occurrence. The later analysis used no new phenotypic data to find candidate immune exposures, relying instead on TCR beta sequences and their occurrence across donors. To decide whether each TCR beta V gene segment behaved as functional or pseudogenic, an earlier analysis of approximately 590 of the donors relied on high-throughput TCR beta sequencing. Alongside the repertoire data, information on donor age, sex, ethnicity and CMV serostatus was compiled. A later genetic analysis took genome-wide SNP genotypes for about 55% of the roughly 700 donors and used that subset as a discovery cohort. All discovery cohort repertoires had been generated using a single sequencing platform. HLA typing included class I and class II loci at four-digit resolution. The number of typed donors differed by locus: about 620-640 for A, B, C, DRB1 and DQB1; approximately 520 for DQA1; 606 for DPA1; and about 470 for DPB1. Four or five DR-DQ haplotypes were handled as single units for association and clustering, since linkage in the cohort was strong. On average, roughly 240,000 unique TCR beta nucleotide sequences were sequenced per donor among 350 to 400 genotyped donors of the cohort, with about 17% of those sequences being non-productive.

The CDR3 starts with the cysteine, ends with the phenylalanine, and has 15 residues. Here the CDR3 DNA is all that survives: 45 bases in frame from base 1. V and J lose 0 bases and 0 bases, and a span of 7 bases separates them. CDR1 SGHRS and CDR2 YFSETQ were looked up in the germline V gene. With respect to this clone: Its specific antigen is unknown. Base quality data are lacking; no much larger clone is found one base away.

Receptor libraries were prepared by the immunoSEQ multiplex PCR assay. The multiplex PCR relied on a mix of 60 forward primers for TCR Vbeta segments and 13 reverse primers for TCR Jbeta segments. The CDR3 region of rearranged TCR beta genes was amplified from genomic DNA by a multiplex PCR assay. Amplified TCR beta libraries were sequenced as 87-base-pair reads on the Illumina HiSeq System. The paper's data handling went like this. In a later analysis, tens of millions of unique TCR beta chains were counted across the 650 to 700 repertoires, and some 10 million of these chains were shared by at least two donors. A nearest-neighbor algorithm error-corrected the raw reads and collapsed the reads into unique sequences, merging closely related sequences to remove PCR and sequencing errors. Alignment of CDR3 sequences to IMGT reference sequences was used to assign V, D and J gene segments. For a sequence to be retained, a match of at least six nucleotides to both a V gene segment and a J gene segment was required. A rearrangement counted as productive if the CDR3 had no stop codons and remained in frame with V and J, and every other rearrangement counted as non-productive. CDR3 was defined according to IMGT convention as the region running from the second conserved V-encoded cysteine to the conserved J-encoded phenylalanine. Sequences without an unambiguous match to a single V gene segment were excluded from the earlier analysis of approximately 560 of the donors. An earlier analysis of a few hundred of the donors classified V segments as functional when productive rearrangements were above 56.7% and as segregating when the standard deviation between donors was above 5%. A statistical classification framework was developed to diagnose cytomegalovirus status using the catalog of TCR beta chain sequences. V and J gene assignment, in a later analysis, came from comparing TCR nucleotide sequences with IMGT/GENE-DB human TR gene sequences. A later analysis assigned CDR3 sequences and most-parsimonious VDJ recombination scenarios with the TCRdist pipeline. A later analysis defined each TCR beta chain by its CDR3 amino acid sequence plus V-gene family, and excluded reads lacking a unique V-gene family. In a later analysis, 450 to 600 highly shared, low-generation-probability nucleotide sequences were removed to address suspected cross-contamination and a sequencing artifact. A later analysis calculated a clonal expansion index for each public chain from normalized within-repertoire ranks of inferred template counts. Generation probabilities in a later analysis came from a VDJ recombination model fitted to out-of-frame rearrangements, and those results were checked against IGoR. Hypergeometric tests were used in a later analysis to score TCR-TCR, TCR-HLA and TCR-CMV co-occurrence, with a repertoire-size bias correction applied to the TCR pairs. False discovery rates were estimated in a later analysis by permuting HLA or CMV assignments 20 times. A later analysis grouped co-occurring TCRs with DBSCAN, adding TCRdist sequence similarity when clustering within HLA-allele-positive subsets. Repertoires with fewer than 30,000 or more than 120,000 public chains were left out of co-occurrence clustering, as were five repertoires with anomalous nucleotide sharing. The table was pulled from immuneACCESS by TCRdb, which kept in-frame rearrangements only. Such tables lose some clones; where checked, under half of the loss comes from unresolved V genes, and the rest has no known cause. That table is the source of V, J and clone size, and D and trimming were worked out from the DNA. For this sample there are 180,000 or so clones; about 77% appear just once. The ten top clones hold about 2.6% of the sample.

Paper-wide results and their limitations: In a later analysis, over 15,000 TCR beta sequences were associated with specific HLA alleles at a false discovery rate of 0.05. Correlated functional status among segregating V segments might reflect linkage disequilibrium, but an unknown experimental factor could not be ruled out. A cluster of highly shared sequence variants was judged likely to be a technical artifact of the sequencing pipeline. Presence/absence analyses assumed roughly uniform sequencing depth across donors, an assumption that may not hold. Immune exposure information for the cohort was limited to CMV serostatus. HLA typing was unavailable for some donors at each locus, so association tests used only the typed subset. V-gene and J-gene trimming of TCR beta chains was associated with a missense DCLRE1C variant in a later genetic analysis, and the association was replicated in an independent cohort. In a later analysis, HLA-associated TCR beta chains were found to be more clonally expanded and to have lower generation probabilities than equally common non-associated chains. Some IMGT-functional V segments, including TRBV6-2 and TRBV6-3, could not be told apart with the 87-base-pair reads, so those segments were excluded. In both the original and validation cohorts, the classifier was reported to diagnose cytomegalovirus status with high specificity and sensitivity. A further reported finding was that TCR beta sequences accurately predicted the HLA-A and HLA-B alleles for most subjects in the first cohort. In this cohort, only TCR beta chains were sequenced, and detectable features were limited by the absence of alpha or paired-chain data. The earlier analysis of 587 of the donors excluded some 15 rarely observed V segments, including chromosome 9 orphons, because counts were too low. When HLA alleles, especially DR and DQ, strongly co-occurred, attributing TCR associations to individual alleles was difficult. The authors suggested that the approach could potentially be generalized to other disease states and immunological phenotypes. In a later analysis, most CMV-associated TCR beta chains were found to appear HLA-restricted, with HLA associations seemingly driven largely by CMV exposure. An earlier analysis of around 500 of the donors showed that most TCR beta V segments appeared in productive rearrangements either about 90% or about 30% of the time, which broadly matched IMGT annotations. In a later analysis, TCR association rates were found to vary across HLA loci, with the most associated TCRs seen for DRB1 alleles and the fewest for HLA-C alleles. Most TCR sequences were seen in very few donors, while some public TCRs were found in many individuals. In a later analysis, several top co-occurrence clusters were reported to appear linked to parvovirus B19, influenza, CMV and Epstein-Barr virus. In the study, 164 TCR beta chains were listed as associated with cytomegalovirus. Three of the identified cytomegalovirus-associated TCR beta chains were confirmed in vitro to be specific for cytomegalovirus antigens. According to a later genetic analysis, donors in an Asian-associated ancestry cluster had fewer N-insertions in productive TCRs than the roughly 670-donor mean.

The cohort comprised fewer than 750 healthy bone marrow donors. At the time of sampling, every cohort member was nominally healthy, though immune exposures that went unrecorded were likely present. The donor tested CMV seronegative, placing the donor among the 350 to 400 seronegative members of the cohort. Each donor provided a peripheral blood sample, and peripheral blood mononuclear cells were used for TCR beta sequencing. Genomic DNA was extracted from the blood cell samples with the Qiagen DNeasy Blood Extraction Kit. The sequence is built from TRBV5-1 and TRBJ2-1; a tentative D match to TRBD2 spans 5 bases. The source is a female donor in good health and CMV-seronegative. Material for sequencing was PBMCs. The CDR3 protein: CASSLGGFSYNEQFF. The bases read TGCGCCAGCAGCTTGGGAGGGTTCTCCTACAATGAGCAGTTCTTC.